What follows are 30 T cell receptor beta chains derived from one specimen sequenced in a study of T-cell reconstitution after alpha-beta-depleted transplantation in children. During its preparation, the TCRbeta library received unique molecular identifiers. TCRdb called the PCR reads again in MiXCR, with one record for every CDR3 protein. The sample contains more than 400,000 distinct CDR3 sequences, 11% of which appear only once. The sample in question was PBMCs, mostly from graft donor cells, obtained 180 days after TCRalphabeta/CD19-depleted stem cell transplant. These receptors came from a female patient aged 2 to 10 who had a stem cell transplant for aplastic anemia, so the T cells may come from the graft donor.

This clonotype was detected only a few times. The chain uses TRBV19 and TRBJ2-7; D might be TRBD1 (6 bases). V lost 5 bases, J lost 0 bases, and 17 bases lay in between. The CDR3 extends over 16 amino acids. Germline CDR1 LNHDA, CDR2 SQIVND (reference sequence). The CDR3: CASSPRGTAFSYEQYF. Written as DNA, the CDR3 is TGTGCCAGTAGTCCCAGGGGAACGGCCTTCTCCTACGAGCAGTACTTC.

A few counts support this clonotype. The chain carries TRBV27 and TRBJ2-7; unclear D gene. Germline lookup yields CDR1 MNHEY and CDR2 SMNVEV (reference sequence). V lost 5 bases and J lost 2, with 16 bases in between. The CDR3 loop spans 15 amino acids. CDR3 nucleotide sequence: TGTGCCAGCAGTCCCCTCGCTAAGGCGGCCTACGAGCAGTACGTC. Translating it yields CASSPLAKAAYEQYV.

In nucleotides, the CDR3 is TGCGCCAGCAGCCAAGAACTCGGGGAGCTGTTTTTT. Translating it yields CASSQELGELFF. The rearrangement joins TRBV4-1 to TRBJ2-2; D uncertain. V was clipped by 0 bases and J by 7 bases, with 3 bases between them. Germline V gene lookup returns CDR1 MGHRA and CDR2 YSYEKL. The CDR3 covers 12 residues.

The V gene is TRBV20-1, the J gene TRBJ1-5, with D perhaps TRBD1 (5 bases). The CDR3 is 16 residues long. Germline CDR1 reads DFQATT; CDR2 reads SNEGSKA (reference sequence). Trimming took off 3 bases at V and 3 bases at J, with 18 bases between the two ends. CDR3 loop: CSARFPGAFYNQPQHF. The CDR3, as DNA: TGCAGTGCTAGGTTTCCCGGGGCCTTCTACAATCAGCCCCAGCATTTT.

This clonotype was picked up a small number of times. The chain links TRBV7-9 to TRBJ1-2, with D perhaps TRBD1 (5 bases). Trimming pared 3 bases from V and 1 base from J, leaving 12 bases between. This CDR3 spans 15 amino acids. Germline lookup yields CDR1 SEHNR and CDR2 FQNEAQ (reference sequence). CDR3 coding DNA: TGTGCCAGCAGCTTCCCTTCTGACAGTAACTATGGCTACACCTTC. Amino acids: CASSFPSDSNYGYTF.

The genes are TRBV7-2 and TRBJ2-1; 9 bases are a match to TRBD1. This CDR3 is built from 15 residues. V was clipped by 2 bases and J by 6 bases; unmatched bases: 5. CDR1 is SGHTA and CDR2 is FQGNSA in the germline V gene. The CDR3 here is CASSLQGTGSNEQFF. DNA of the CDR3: TGTGCCAGCAGCTTACAGGGGACAGGGAGCAATGAGCAGTTCTTC.

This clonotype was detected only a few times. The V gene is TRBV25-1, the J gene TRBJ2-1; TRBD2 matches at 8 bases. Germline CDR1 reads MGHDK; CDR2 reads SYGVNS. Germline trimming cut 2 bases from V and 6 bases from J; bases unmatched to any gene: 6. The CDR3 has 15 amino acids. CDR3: CASSERAGALNEQFF. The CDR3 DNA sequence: TGTGCCAGCAGTGAACGAGCGGGAGCCCTCAATGAGCAGTTCTTC.

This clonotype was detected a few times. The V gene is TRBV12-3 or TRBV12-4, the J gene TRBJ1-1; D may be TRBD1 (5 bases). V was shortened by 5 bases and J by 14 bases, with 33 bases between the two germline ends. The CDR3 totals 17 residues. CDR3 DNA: TGTGCCAGCAGTCCAGCACAAGGGGCTTGGACCCCTCGTCGTCTCTTCTTT. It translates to CASSPAQGAWTPRRLFF.

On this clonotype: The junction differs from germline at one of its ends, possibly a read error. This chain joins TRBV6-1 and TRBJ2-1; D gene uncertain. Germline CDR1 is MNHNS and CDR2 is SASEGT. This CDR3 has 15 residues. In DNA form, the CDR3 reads TGTGCCAGCAACAAATTTCGTAGCAGTATCGATGAGCAGTTCTTT. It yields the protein CASNKFRSSIDEQFF.

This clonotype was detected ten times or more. This CDR3 reads CATSRDEGKHQPQHF. CDR3 bases: TGTGCCACCAGCAGAGATGAGGGTAAGCATCAGCCCCAGCATTTT. This chain uses TRBV15 with TRBJ1-5; D gene ambiguous. Germline CDR1 and CDR2: LNHNV and YYDKDF (reference sequence). The CDR3 has 15 residues. V was clipped by 0 bases and J by 5 bases, with 11 bases between them.

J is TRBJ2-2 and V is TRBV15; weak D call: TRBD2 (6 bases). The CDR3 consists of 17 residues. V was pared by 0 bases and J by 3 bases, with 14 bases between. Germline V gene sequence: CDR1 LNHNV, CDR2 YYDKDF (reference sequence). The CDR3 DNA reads TGTGCCACCAGCAGAGATAAGTGGCGGGAATACACCGGGGAGCTGTTTTTT. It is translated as CATSRDKWREYTGELFF.

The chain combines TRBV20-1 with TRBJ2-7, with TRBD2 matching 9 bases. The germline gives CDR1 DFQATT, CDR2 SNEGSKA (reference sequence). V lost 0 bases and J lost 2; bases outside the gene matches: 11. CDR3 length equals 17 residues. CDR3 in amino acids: CSARDDLGAGGTYEQYF. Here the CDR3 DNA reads TGCAGTGCTAGAGACGACCTGGGGGCGGGAGGGACCTACGAGCAGTACTTC.

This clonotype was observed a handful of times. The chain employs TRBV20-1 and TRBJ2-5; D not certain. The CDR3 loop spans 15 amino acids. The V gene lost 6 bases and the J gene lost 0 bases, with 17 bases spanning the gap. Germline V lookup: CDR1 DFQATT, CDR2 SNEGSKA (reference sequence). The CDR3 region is CSAVTSLGYQETQYF. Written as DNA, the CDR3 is TGCAGTGCCGTTACCTCGCTAGGGTACCAAGAGACCCAGTACTTC.

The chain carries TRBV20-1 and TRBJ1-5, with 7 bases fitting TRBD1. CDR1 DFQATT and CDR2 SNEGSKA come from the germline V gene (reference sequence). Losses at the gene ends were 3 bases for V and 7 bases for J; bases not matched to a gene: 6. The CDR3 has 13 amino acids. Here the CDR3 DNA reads TGCAGTGCTAGTACGACAGGGCGCCAGCCCCAGCATTTT. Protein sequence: CSASTTGRQPQHF.

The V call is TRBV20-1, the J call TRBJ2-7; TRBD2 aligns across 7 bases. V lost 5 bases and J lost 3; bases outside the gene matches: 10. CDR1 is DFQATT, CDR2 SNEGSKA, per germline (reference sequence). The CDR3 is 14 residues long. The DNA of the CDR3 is TGCAGTGCTCCAAGGCGGGAGTCACTCTACGAGCAGTACTTC. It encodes CSAPRRESLYEQYF.

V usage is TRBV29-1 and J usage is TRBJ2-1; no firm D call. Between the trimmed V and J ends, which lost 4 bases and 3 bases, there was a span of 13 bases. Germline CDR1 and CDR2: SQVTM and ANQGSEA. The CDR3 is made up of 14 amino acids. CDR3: CSVGEAVFYNEQFF. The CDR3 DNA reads TGCAGCGTTGGAGAAGCAGTCTTCTACAATGAGCAGTTCTTC.

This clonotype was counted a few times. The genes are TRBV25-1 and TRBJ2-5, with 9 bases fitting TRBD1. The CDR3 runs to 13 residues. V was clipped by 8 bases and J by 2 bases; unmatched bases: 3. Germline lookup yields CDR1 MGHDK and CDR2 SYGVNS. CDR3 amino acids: CASRDRAQETQYF. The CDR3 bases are TGTGCCAGCCGGGACAGGGCACAAGAGACCCAGTACTTC.

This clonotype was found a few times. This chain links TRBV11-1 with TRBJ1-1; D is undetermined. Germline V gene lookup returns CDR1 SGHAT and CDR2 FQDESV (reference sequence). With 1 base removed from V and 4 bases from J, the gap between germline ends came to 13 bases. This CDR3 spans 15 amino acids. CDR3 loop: CASSLDGAAGTEAFF. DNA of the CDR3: TGTGCCAGCAGCTTAGACGGCGCAGCAGGCACTGAAGCTTTCTTT.

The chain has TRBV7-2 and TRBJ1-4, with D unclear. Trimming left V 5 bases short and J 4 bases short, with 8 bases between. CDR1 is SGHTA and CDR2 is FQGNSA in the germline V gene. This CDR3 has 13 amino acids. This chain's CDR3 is CASSGYINEKLFF. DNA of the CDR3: TGTGCCAGCAGCGGCTACATTAATGAAAAACTGTTTTTT.

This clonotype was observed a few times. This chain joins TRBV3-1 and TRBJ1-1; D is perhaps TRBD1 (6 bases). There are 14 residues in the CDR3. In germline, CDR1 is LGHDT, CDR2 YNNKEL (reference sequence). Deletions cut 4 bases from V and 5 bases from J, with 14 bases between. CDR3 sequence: CASSLAAGETEAFF. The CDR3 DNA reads TGTGCCAGCAGCCTGGCGGCAGGGGAGACTGAAGCTTTCTTT.

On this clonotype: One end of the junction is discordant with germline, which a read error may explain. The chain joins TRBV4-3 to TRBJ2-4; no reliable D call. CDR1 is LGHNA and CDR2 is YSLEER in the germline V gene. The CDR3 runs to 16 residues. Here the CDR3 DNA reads TGCGCCAGCAGCCAAGAGCCGGGTCAAGTGAGGAACATTCACTACTTC. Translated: CASSQEPGQVRNIHYF.

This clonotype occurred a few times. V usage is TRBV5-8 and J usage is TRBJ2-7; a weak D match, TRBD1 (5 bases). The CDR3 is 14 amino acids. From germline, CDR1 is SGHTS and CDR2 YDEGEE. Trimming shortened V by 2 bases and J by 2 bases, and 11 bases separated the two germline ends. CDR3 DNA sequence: TGTGCCAGCAGCTTCTCAGGGATTGCCTACGAGCAGTACTTC. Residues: CASSFSGIAYEQYF.

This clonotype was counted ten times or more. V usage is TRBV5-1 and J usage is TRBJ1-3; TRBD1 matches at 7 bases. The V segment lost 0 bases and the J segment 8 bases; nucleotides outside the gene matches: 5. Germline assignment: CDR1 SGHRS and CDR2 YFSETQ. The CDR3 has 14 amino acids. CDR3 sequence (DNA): TGCGCCAGCAGCTTGGGGACAGGTGGGGACACCATATATTTT. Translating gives CASSLGTGGDTIYF.

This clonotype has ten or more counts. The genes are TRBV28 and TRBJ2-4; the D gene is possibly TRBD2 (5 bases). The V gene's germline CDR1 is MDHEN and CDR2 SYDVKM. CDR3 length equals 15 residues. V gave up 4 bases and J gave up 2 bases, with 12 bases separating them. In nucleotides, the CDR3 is TGTGCCAGCAGTTATCTCCCGGGAACCAAAAACATTCAGTACTTC. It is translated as CASSYLPGTKNIQYF.

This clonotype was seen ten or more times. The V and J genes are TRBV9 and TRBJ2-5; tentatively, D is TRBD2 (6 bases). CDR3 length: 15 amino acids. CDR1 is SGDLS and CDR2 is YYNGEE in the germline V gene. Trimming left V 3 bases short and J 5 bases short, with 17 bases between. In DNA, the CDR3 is TGTGCCAGCAGCGCGAGCGGGCCGATCGGGGAGACCCAGTACTTC. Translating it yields CASSASGPIGETQYF.

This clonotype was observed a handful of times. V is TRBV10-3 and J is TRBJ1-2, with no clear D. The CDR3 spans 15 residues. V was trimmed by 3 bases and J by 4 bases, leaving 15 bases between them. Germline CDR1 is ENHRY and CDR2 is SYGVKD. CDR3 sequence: CAISDPSREGYGYTF. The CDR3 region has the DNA TGTGCCATCAGTGATCCATCTAGGGAGGGCTATGGCTACACCTTC.

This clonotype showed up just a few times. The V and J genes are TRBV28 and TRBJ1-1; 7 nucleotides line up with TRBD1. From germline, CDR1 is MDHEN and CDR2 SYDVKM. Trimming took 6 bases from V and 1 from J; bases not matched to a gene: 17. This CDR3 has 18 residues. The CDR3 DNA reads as TGTGCCAGCAGCCTCCTGCAAATATTGCGGGACAGGAACACTGAAGCTTTCTTT. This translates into CASSLLQILRDRNTEAFF.

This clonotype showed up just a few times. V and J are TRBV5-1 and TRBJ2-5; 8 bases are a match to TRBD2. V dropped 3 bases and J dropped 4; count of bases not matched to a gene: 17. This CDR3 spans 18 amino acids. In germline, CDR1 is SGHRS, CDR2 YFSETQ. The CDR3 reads CASSWGASGLISGETQYF. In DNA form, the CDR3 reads TGCGCCAGCAGCTGGGGGGCTAGCGGGCTCATTTCGGGAGAGACCCAGTACTTC.

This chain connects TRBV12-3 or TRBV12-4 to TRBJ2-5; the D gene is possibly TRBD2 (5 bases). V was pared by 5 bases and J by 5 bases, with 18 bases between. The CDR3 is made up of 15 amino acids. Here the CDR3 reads CASSPAGIHGETQYF. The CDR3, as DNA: TGTGCCAGCAGTCCCGCCGGGATCCATGGCGAGACCCAGTACTTC.

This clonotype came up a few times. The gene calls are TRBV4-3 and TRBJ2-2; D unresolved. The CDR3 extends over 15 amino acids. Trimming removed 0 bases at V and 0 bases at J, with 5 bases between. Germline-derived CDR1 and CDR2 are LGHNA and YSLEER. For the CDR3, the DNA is TGCGCCAGCAGCCAAGAAACAACGAACACCGGGGAGCTGTTTTTT. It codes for CASSQETTNTGELFF.